The entry below describes one TCR beta chain. No antigen is known for it. The CDR3 spans 15 residues. Germline V lookup: CDR1 LGHDT, CDR2 YNNKEL (reference sequence). Germline trimming cut 0 bases from V and 1 base from J; bases unmatched to any gene: 2. In TCRdb, the 5' RACE reads were re-called with MiXCR into one record per CDR3 protein. The table has more than 85,000 distinct CDR3 sequences, around 13% seen once. This sample was taken from a study of early T cells in non-severe SARS-CoV-2 infection. Study in general: Sequencing was performed on bulk RNA from unsorted whole blood, leaving chains unpaired.

General observations from the study: VDJdb-based matching was biased toward anti-spike CD8 responses and missed private and CD4 specificities.

This receptor was identified in an adult who was a healthcare worker with PCR-confirmed SARS-CoV-2 infection or an uninfected control (not recorded which). The specimen sequenced was whole blood. V usage is TRBV3-1 and J usage is TRBJ1-1, with 7 bases that match TRBD1. CDR3 in DNA: TGTGCCAGCAGCCAAGAGTGGACAGGGAACACTGAAGCTTTCTTT. It codes for CASSQEWTGNTEAFF.